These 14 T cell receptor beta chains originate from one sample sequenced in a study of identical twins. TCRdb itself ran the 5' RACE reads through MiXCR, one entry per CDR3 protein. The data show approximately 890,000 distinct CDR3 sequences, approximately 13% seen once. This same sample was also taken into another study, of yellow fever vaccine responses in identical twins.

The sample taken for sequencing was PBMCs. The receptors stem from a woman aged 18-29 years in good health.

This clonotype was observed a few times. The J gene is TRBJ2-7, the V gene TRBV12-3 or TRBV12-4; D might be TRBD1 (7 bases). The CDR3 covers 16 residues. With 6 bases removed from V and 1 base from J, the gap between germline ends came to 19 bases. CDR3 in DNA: TGTGCCAGCAGCAGCTCAGGGGCAGGGGGGTCCTACGAGCAGTACTTC. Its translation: CASSSSGAGGSYEQYF.

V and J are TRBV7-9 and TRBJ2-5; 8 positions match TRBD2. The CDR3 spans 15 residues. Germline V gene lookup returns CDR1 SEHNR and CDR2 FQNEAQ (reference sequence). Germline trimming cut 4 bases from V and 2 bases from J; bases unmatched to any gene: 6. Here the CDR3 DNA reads TGTGCCAGCAGCTCCAAAAGACTAGCGCAAGAGACCCAGTACTTC. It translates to CASSSKRLAQETQYF.

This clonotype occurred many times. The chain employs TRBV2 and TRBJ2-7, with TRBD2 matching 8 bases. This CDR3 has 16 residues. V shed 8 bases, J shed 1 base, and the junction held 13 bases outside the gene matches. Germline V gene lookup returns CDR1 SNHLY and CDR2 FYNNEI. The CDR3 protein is CASSFLPGTSSYEQYF. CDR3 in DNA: TGTGCCAGCTCTTTTTTACCCGGGACTAGTTCCTACGAGCAGTACTTC.

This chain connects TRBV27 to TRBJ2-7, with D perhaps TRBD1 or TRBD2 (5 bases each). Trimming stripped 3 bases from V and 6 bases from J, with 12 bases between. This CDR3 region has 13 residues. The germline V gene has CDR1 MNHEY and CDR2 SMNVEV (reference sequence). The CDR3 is CASSLGPRTEQYV. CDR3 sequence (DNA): TGTGCCAGCAGTTTGGGACCCCGGACCGAGCAGTACGTC.

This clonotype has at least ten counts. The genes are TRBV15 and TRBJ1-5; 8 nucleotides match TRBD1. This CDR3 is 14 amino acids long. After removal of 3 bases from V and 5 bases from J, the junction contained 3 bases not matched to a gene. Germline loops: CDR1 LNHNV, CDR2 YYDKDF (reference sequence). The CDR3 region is CATSRVDRDQPQHF. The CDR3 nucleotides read TGTGCCACCAGCAGGGTGGACAGGGATCAGCCCCAGCATTTT.

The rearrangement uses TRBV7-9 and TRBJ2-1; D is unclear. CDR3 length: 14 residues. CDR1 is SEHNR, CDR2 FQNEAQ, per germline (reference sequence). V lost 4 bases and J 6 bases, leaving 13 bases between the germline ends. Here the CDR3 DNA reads TGTGCCAGCAGCTCAGTCGAGCTAGGCAATGAGCAGTTCTTC. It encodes CASSSVELGNEQFF. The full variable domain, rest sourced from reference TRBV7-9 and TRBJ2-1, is DTGVSQNPRHKITKRGQNVTFRCDPISEHNRLYWYRQTLGQGPEFLTYFQNEAQLEKSRLLSDRFSAERPKGSFSTLEIQRTEQGDSAMYLCASSSVELGNEQFFGPGTRLTVL.

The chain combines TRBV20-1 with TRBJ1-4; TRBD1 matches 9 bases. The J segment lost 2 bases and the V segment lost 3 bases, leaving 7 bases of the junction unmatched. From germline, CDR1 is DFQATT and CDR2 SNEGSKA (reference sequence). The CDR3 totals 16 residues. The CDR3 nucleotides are TGCAGTGCTAGGGGCCGGGACAGGGTGACTAATGAAAAACTGTTTTTT. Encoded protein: CSARGRDRVTNEKLFF.

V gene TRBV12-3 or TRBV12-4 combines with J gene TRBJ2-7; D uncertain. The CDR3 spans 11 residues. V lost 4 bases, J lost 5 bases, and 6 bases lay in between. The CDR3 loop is CASSSMDEQYF. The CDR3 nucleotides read TGTGCCAGCAGTTCGATGGACGAGCAGTACTTC.

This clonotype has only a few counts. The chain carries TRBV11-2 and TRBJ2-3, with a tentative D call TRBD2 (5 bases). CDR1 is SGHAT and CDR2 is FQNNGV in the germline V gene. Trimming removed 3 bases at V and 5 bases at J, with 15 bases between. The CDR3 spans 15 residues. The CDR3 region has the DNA TGTGCCAGCAGCTTCGGGGTCAGTACCCAAGATACGCAGTATTTT. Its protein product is CASSFGVSTQDTQYF.

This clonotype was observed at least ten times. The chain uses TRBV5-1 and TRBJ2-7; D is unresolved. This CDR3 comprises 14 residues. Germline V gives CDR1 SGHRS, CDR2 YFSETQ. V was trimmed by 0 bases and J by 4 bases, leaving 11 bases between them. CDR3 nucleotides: TGCGCCAGCAGCTTGGTTTACCGGAATTACGAGCAGTACTTC. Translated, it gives CASSLVYRNYEQYF.

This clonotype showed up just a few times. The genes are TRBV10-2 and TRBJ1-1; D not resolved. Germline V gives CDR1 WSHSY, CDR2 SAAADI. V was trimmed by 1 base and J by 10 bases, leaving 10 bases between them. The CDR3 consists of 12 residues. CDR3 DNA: TGCGCCAGCAGTGAGTGGGTGGGCTCAGCTTTCTTT. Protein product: CASSEWVGSAFF.

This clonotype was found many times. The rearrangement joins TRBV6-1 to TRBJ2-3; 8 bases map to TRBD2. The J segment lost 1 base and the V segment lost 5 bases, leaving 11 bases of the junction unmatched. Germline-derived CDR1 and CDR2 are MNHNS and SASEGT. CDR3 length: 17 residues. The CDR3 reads CASSLASGGRGTDTQYF. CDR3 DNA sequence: TGTGCCAGCAGTCTCGCGAGCGGGGGTAGGGGCACAGATACGCAGTATTTT.

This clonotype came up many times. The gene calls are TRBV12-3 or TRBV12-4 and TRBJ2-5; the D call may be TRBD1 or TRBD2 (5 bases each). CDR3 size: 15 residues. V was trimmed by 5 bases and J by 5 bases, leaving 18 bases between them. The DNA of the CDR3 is TGTGCCAGCAGTCGAACCGGGGCCAGCAGGGAGACCCAGTACTTC. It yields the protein CASSRTGASRETQYF.

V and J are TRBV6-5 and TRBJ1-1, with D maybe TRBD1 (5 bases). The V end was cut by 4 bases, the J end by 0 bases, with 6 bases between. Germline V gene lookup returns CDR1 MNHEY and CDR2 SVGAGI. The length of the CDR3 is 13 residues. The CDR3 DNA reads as TGTGCCAGCAGTTGGGGGATGAACACTGAAGCTTTCTTT. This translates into CASSWGMNTEAFF.